This TCR beta chain stems from a study of T cell responses to AZD1222 COVID-19 vaccine (TCRdb year 2021). A note on the overall study: Because spike-specific TCR depth and breadth did not differ between the two schedules, AZD1222 recipients who got a second dose at roughly 4 weeks were pooled with those who got a second dose at roughly 12 weeks. A total of 233 trial participants underwent TCR sequencing, of whom about 210 received two doses of AZD1222 and some 26 received two doses of the MenACWY control vaccine. Enrollment into the trials was organized by age into subgroups of 18-55, 56-69 and 70-plus years, and those subgroups contained approximately 160, 26 and 62 TCR-sequenced participants, respectively.

To note about this clone: It has no known antigen specificity. Nothing much larger sits one base from this clone, and base qualities are not available.

V and J are trimmed by 6 bases and 0 bases, and the gene matches miss 4 bases of the junction. There are 13 amino acids in the CDR3, from cysteine to phenylalanine inclusive. Only the CDR3 portion is preserved as DNA: 39 bases, with reading frame beginning at the first base. Looking up the germline V gene yields CDR1 SQVTM and CDR2 ANQGSEA. The time point label, as the study defines it: baseline before first vaccination. Vaccinee samples were obtained from the UK trials COV001 and COV002, which included a single-blind randomized controlled phase 2/3 trial of AZD1222 (ChAdOx1 nCoV-19) in healthy adults. For TCRbeta chain sequencing, PBMC samples from trial participants were taken at day 0 and at day 28 after the second dose. The CDR3 regions of human TCRbeta chains were analyzed by immunosequencing. Regarding the original processing steps: Repertoire TCRs were matched against a reference library of SARS-CoV-2-specific TCRs generated with the MIRA antigen-specificity platform. Breadth was defined as the fraction of unique TCRs that were SARS-CoV-2-associated, and depth was defined as the fraction of total T cells that were SARS-CoV-2-associated. Each spike-specific TCR was assigned to its reactive spike region and to a CD4 or CD8 class using the MIRA data. Log10-transformed breadth and depth values were compared by one-way ANOVA with Sidak's multiple comparisons tests. Sourced from immuneACCESS, this table was stored by TCRdb with only in-frame sequences that have V and J called. A share of the clones is absent; for the studies checked, an unresolved V gene accounts for under half, and the remainder has no known explanation. V and J calls and clone size come straight from that table; D and trimming were deduced from the DNA. The sample table shows about 120,000 clones, and 85% to 90% are seen once. The ten largest clonotypes hold around 9.6% of the sample.

Broad study findings and their caveats: After two AZD1222 doses, both the breadth and the depth of spike-specific TCRs were significantly higher than at day 0 and than in MenACWY recipients. No day 14 peak-response samples were available, so repertoires were characterized only after the peak T cell response. Most participants were white British and females outnumbered males, and the authors suggested that clonal diversity may have been underestimated. In the small 56-69-year group, the increase in depth fell short of significance, most likely because of low power. Epitopes outside the regions mutated in the B.1.351 and B.1.1.7 variants were reportedly recognized by nearly half of the unique spike-specific TCRs. CD4 TCRs associated with the vaccine covered the entire spike protein, and the dominant responses were in regions 160-218 and 743-854. Conclusions about previously exposed vaccinees are limited, since just 6 or 7 AZD1222 recipients were seropositive for SARS-CoV-2 at baseline.

The chain links TRBV29-1 with TRBJ1-1; TRBD1 aligns with 7 central bases. Specimen: peripheral blood, collected on day 0 of AZD1222 vaccination. The source is an adult in good health. The nucleotides are TGCAGCGTAAACAGGGGCGTGAACACTGAAGCTTTCTTT. Its amino acids are CSVNRGVNTEAFF.